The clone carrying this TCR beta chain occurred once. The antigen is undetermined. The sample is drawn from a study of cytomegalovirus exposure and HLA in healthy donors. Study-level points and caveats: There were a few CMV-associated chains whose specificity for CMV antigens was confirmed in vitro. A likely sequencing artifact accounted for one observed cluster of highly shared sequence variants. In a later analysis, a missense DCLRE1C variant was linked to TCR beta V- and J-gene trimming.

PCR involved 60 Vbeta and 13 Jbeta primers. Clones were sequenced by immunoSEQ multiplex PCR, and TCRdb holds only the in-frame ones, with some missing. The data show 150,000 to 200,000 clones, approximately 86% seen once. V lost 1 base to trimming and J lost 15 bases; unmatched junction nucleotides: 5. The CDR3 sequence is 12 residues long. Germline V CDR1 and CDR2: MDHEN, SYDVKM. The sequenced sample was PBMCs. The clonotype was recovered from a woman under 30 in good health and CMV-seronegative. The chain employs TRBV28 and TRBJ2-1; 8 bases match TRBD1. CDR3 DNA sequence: TGTGCCAGCAGTTTATCCGGGGACAGGATGTTCTTC. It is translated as CASSLSGDRMFF.